This T cell receptor beta chain originates from a study of T cell responses to AZD1222 COVID-19 vaccine. Here immunoSEQ multiplex PCR was the method, and the copy in TCRdb shows in-frame clones only, minus some. The data show 95,000 to 150,000 clones, around 87% seen once. The V gene's germline CDR1 is SGHTA and CDR2 FQGNSA. Losses at the gene ends were 1 base for V and 2 bases for J; bases not matched to a gene: 6. The CDR3 spans 17 residues. The J gene is TRBJ2-5, the V gene TRBV7-2; TRBD2 matches 11 bases. This clonotype was obtained from an adult in good health. Specimen: peripheral blood, collected on day 0 of AZD1222 vaccination. Here the CDR3 DNA reads TGTGCCAGCAGCTTAGTGCTAGCGGGGGGCACTCAAGAGACCCAGTACTTC. Protein product: CASSLVLAGGTQETQYF.